These 29 T cell receptor beta chains came from one sample sequenced in a study of T-cell reconstitution after alpha-beta-depleted transplantation in children. Researchers prepared the TCRbeta library using unique molecular identifiers, the study reports. TCRdb analysed the PCR reads with MiXCR anew, one entry per CDR3 protein. The data show about 580,000 distinct CDR3 sequences, with more than 20% seen just once and 14% held by the top ten. The sample consisted of PBMCs, mostly from graft donor cells, taken 360 days after TCRalphabeta/CD19-depleted stem cell transplant. The receptors come from a boy in the first two years of life who had a stem cell transplant for acute myeloid leukemia, so the T cells may come from the graft donor.

Ten or more counts support this clonotype. This rearrangement joins TRBV12-3 or TRBV12-4 to TRBJ2-5, with D hard to call. V lost 1 base, J lost 4 bases, and 7 bases lay in between. The CDR3 runs 13 residues. DNA for the CDR3: TGTGCCAGCAGTTTAGACATCGGAGAGACCCAGTACTTC. Translated: CASSLDIGETQYF.

This sequence joins TRBV15 and TRBJ1-2; no reliable D call. Trimming cost V 1 base and J 1 base, with 7 bases left between them. The CDR3 has 14 amino acids. The germline CDR1 and CDR2 sequences are LNHNV and YYDKDF (reference sequence). The CDR3 here is CATSRGLINYGYTF. The CDR3, as DNA: TGTGCCACCAGCAGAGGACTGATTAACTATGGCTACACCTTC.

This clonotype was seen a handful of times. The rearrangement links TRBV20-1 to TRBJ1-3; no clear D. The CDR3 has 15 amino acids. Germline CDR1 reads DFQATT; CDR2 reads SNEGSKA (reference sequence). V dropped 3 bases and J dropped 0 bases, with 12 bases sitting between them. CDR3 loop: CSASENYLSGNTIYF. In DNA, the CDR3 is TGCAGTGCTAGTGAGAACTACCTCTCTGGAAACACCATATATTTT.

The rearrangement links TRBV6-1 to TRBJ1-4, with 9 bases identical to TRBD1. The CDR3 sequence is 15 residues long. Germline CDR1 is MNHNS and CDR2 is SASEGT. Trimming took 6 bases from V and 5 from J; bases not matched to a gene: 7. The CDR3 spells CASRNLGTGNEKLFF. As DNA, the CDR3 is TGTGCCAGCAGGAACCTCGGGACAGGGAATGAAAAACTGTTTTTT.

This clonotype came up a few times. V and J are TRBV5-5 and TRBJ2-3; D remains unclear. CDR3 length: 14 residues. Germline CDR1 and CDR2: SGHKS and YYEKEE (reference sequence). Trimming cost V 4 bases and J 1 base, with 10 bases left between them. The CDR3 region is CASSLSDGTDTQYF. Written as DNA, the CDR3 is TGTGCCAGCAGCCTCTCAGACGGCACAGATACGCAGTATTTT.

This clonotype came up a few times. The chain recombines TRBV9 with TRBJ2-1, with TRBD1 matching 8 bases. The trim removed 0 bases at V and 5 bases at J, leaving 10 bases unmatched. This CDR3 region has 17 residues. CDR1 and CDR2 from the germline V gene are SGDLS and YYNGEE. The CDR3 sequence is CASSVVDRVKPNNEQFF. CDR3 nucleotides: TGTGCCAGCAGCGTAGTGGACAGGGTAAAACCCAACAATGAGCAGTTCTTC.

The chain joins TRBV29-1 to TRBJ2-7; 11 bases are shared with TRBD1. The CDR3 loop spans 13 amino acids. Trimming at V came to 5 bases and at J to 6 bases, leaving 6 bases not matched to a gene. The germline V gene encodes CDR1 SQVTM and CDR2 ANQGSEA. The CDR3 sequence is CSVTGTGGSEQYF. The DNA of the CDR3 is TGCAGCGTTACAGGGACAGGGGGTTCCGAGCAGTACTTC.

The J gene is TRBJ1-4, the V gene TRBV10-2; 7 bases fit TRBD1. Germline V gives CDR1 WSHSY, CDR2 SAAADI. The trim removed 6 bases at V and 2 bases at J, leaving 3 bases unmatched. This CDR3 has 14 amino acids. As DNA, the CDR3 is TGCGCCAGCAGGTTGACAGGGACTAATGAAAAACTGTTTTTT. Translating gives CASRLTGTNEKLFF.

J is TRBJ2-3 and V is TRBV10-3; 9 positions agree with TRBD2. Per the germline V gene, CDR1 is ENHRY and CDR2 is SYGVKD. With V trimmed by 2 bases and J by 1 base, 7 bases remained unmatched. The CDR3 has 17 amino acids. The DNA of the CDR3 is TGTGCCATCAGTGAGACGGAGCGGGGGGTCCGCACAGATACGCAGTATTTT. This encodes CAISETERGVRTDTQYF.

The chain links TRBV7-2 to TRBJ2-3; tentatively, D is TRBD1 (6 bases). Trimming removed 5 bases at V and 4 bases at J, with 16 bases between. Germline CDR1 is SGHTA and CDR2 is FQGNSA. The CDR3 runs 15 residues. The CDR3 bases are TGTGCCAGCAGCCAGGCCTGGGGGCGGCCAGATACGCAGTATTTT. Translation: CASSQAWGRPDTQYF. The variable domain in full, completed from reference TRBV7-2 and TRBJ2-3, reads GAGVSQSPSNKVTEKGKDVELRCDPISGHTALYWYRQSLGQGLEFLIYFQGNSAPDKSGLPSDRFSAERTGGSVSTLTIQRTQQEDSAVYLCASSQAWGRPDTQYFGPGTRLTVL.

This clonotype was recorded at least ten times. The chain joins TRBV9 to TRBJ1-1; 8 bases map to TRBD1. The CDR3 is 14 residues long. Germline V CDR1 and CDR2: SGDLS, YYNGEE. J gave up 5 bases and V 4 bases, and 7 bases lay outside the gene matches. The DNA for the CDR3 is TGTGCCAGCAGCCCCGGGACAGGCCGAACTGAAGCTTTCTTT. Its protein is CASSPGTGRTEAFF.

This clonotype was recorded many times. This chain's CDR3 is CSVDSWTSGSYEQYF. The CDR3 bases are TGCAGCGTTGATTCCTGGACTAGCGGTAGCTACGAGCAGTACTTC. The chain couples TRBV29-1 to TRBJ2-7, with 10 bases aligning to TRBD2. The CDR3 is made up of 15 amino acids. Germline V lookup: CDR1 SQVTM, CDR2 ANQGSEA. The V and J ends lost 3 bases and 3 bases, in that order; junction bases with no gene match: 8.

This clonotype was seen many times. The rearrangement uses TRBV5-5 and TRBJ2-7; tentatively, D is TRBD1 or TRBD2 (5 bases each). In germline, CDR1 is SGHKS, CDR2 YYEKEE (reference sequence). Trimming removed 0 bases at V and 0 bases at J, with 19 bases between. This CDR3 region has 18 residues. CDR3 protein: CASSLAGFQAGSSYEQYV. The CDR3 DNA sequence: TGTGCCAGCAGCTTGGCCGGTTTCCAGGCAGGGAGCTCCTACGAGCAGTACGTC.

The sample holds a few counts of this clonotype. J is TRBJ1-1 and V is TRBV20-1; no clear D gene. The CDR3 runs to 12 residues. V was pared by 4 bases and J by 3 bases, with 9 bases between. The V gene's germline CDR1 is DFQATT and CDR2 SNEGSKA (reference sequence). The CDR3 sequence is CSAMPTYTEAFF. CDR3 sequence (DNA): TGCAGTGCTATGCCGACCTACACTGAAGCTTTCTTT.

The chain combines TRBV18 with TRBJ2-1; perhaps TRBD1 as D (5 bases). CDR3 length: 15 amino acids. Looked up from germline, CDR1 is KGHSH and CDR2 is LQKENI. V shed 6 bases and J shed 3 bases, with 15 bases lying between them. CDR3 loop: CASSPNPGHYNEQFF. The CDR3 DNA sequence: TGTGCCAGCTCTCCCAATCCCGGACACTACAATGAGCAGTTCTTC.

The chain links TRBV7-9 to TRBJ1-1; 9 positions agree with TRBD1. With 5 bases clipped from V and 1 base from J, the junction kept 8 bases outside the gene matches. Germline V gives CDR1 SEHNR, CDR2 FQNEAQ (reference sequence). This CDR3 is built from 16 residues. The CDR3 here is CASSRAPGQGNTEAFF. In DNA, the CDR3 is TGTGCCAGCAGCCGAGCCCCGGGACAGGGGAACACTGAAGCTTTCTTT.

This clonotype was picked up many times. A read error may produce the germline difference seen at one junction end. The chain's CDR3 is CASSLDGPYEQYF. The CDR3 nucleotides are TGTGCCAGCAGCTTAGATGGGCCCTACGAGCAGTACTTC. The J gene is TRBJ2-7, the V gene TRBV5-1; the D is unclear. CDR3 length: 13 residues. Germline-derived CDR1 and CDR2 are SGHRS and YFSETQ. Variable domain in full (rest from reference TRBV5-1 and TRBJ2-7): KAGVTQTPRYLIKTRGQQVTLSCSPISGHRSVSWYQQTPGQGLQFLFEYFSETQRNKGNFPGRFSGRQFSNSRSEMNVSTLELGDSALYLCASSLDGPYEQYFGPGTRLTVT.

This clonotype was observed at least ten times. This sequence joins TRBV7-2 and TRBJ2-1; D call uncertain. This CDR3 is built from 15 residues. Trimming removed 3 bases at V and 0 bases at J, with 9 bases between. Germline CDR1 reads SGHTA; CDR2 reads FQGNSA. This CDR3 is CASSFRRPSYNEQFF. The CDR3 DNA reads TGTGCCAGCAGCTTTCGCAGGCCCTCCTACAATGAGCAGTTCTTC.

This chain uses TRBV7-6 with TRBJ2-3, with 10 nucleotides matching TRBD2. V lost 1 base and J lost 4; bases outside the gene matches: 5. The CDR3 extends over 16 amino acids. Germline V gene data show CDR1 as SGHVS and CDR2 as FNYEAQ. CDR3 in amino acids: CASSLDSAGGADTQYF. The CDR3 region has the DNA TGTGCCAGCAGCTTAGATTCAGCGGGGGGGGCAGATACGCAGTATTTT.

The chain recombines TRBV29-1 with TRBJ2-7; either TRBD1 or TRBD2 may supply D (6 bases each). Germline values: CDR1 SQVTM, CDR2 ANQGSEA. The V end lost 3 bases, the J end lost 7 bases, and 10 bases lay between the germline ends. The CDR3 sequence is 11 residues long. The CDR3: CSVEEGGEQYV. CDR3 DNA sequence: TGCAGCGTTGAGGAGGGGGGAGAGCAGTACGTC.

This clonotype was picked up many times. The chain employs TRBV7-9 and TRBJ2-3, with D possibly being TRBD1 or TRBD2 (6 bases each). This CDR3 comprises 16 residues. In germline, CDR1 is SEHNR, CDR2 FQNEAQ (reference sequence). V lost 1 base, J lost 3 bases, and 14 bases lay in between. In nucleotides, the CDR3 is TGTGCCAGCAGCTTAGGGGCCGGGGGCTGGACAGATACGCAGTATTTT. Translation gives CASSLGAGGWTDTQYF. The full variable domain, completed using reference TRBV7-9 and TRBJ2-3, is DTGVSQNPRHKITKRGQNVTFRCDPISEHNRLYWYRQTLGQGPEFLTYFQNEAQLEKSRLLSDRFSAERPKGSFSTLEIQRTEQGDSAMYLCASSLGAGGWTDTQYFGPGTRLTVL.

This rearrangement joins TRBV12-1 to TRBJ2-7; the DNA was not used to check the table's D call, TRBD1. TRBV12-1 is noted as a pseudogene. The CDR3 spans 16 residues. CDR3 coding DNA: TGTGCCAGCAGCTTTCGCTCCTCGGGACAGCGCTACGAGCAGTACTTC. Translation gives CASSFRSSGQRYEQYF.

The chain links TRBV7-3 to TRBJ2-5; no clear D. CDR3 length equals 13 residues. The germline V gene encodes CDR1 SGHTA and CDR2 FQGTGA. The V gene lost 1 base and the J gene lost 5 bases, with 8 bases spanning the gap. CDR3 sequence reads: CASSLSSWETQYF. As DNA, the CDR3 is TGTGCCAGCAGCTTAAGTAGTTGGGAGACCCAGTACTTC.

This clonotype has ten or more counts. The J gene is TRBJ2-1, the V gene TRBV28, with TRBD1 matching over 10 bases. This CDR3 is built from 17 residues. With V trimmed by 6 bases and J by 5 bases, 13 bases remained unmatched. Germline CDR1 reads MDHEN; CDR2 reads SYDVKM. CDR3 DNA sequence: TGTGCCAGCAGCCCCACCTTTCCGGGACAGGGGAACAATGAGCAGTTCTTC. Translating it yields CASSPTFPGQGNNEQFF.

In its sample, this clonotype was seen a few times. The J gene is TRBJ2-1, the V gene TRBV7-7, with D unclear. The V end lost 8 bases, the J end lost 9 bases, and 14 bases lay between the germline ends. Germline CDR1 and CDR2: SSHAT and FNYEAQ (reference sequence). The CDR3 length is 12 residues. CDR3 sequence (DNA): TGTGCCAGCGGACGCCGACGTGGTGAGCAGTTCTTC. Its protein is CASGRRRGEQFF.

This clonotype was picked up a small number of times. The chain carries TRBV29-1 and TRBJ1-1; D gene unclear. CDR1 and CDR2 from the germline V gene are SQVTM and ANQGSEA. V was trimmed by 8 bases and J by 4 bases, leaving 17 bases between them. The CDR3 runs to 13 residues. The CDR3 region is CSTTGERSTEAFF. The CDR3 bases are TGCAGCACAACCGGGGAGAGGAGCACTGAAGCTTTCTTT.

This clonotype was seen a handful of times. A much larger clone sits a single nucleotide away, making a read error possible. The chain uses TRBV12-3 or TRBV12-4 and TRBJ2-3, with D perhaps TRBD1 (6 bases). Trimming pared 4 bases from V and 4 bases from J, leaving 12 bases between. This CDR3 has 14 residues. The CDR3, as DNA: TGTGCCAGCAGTTGGGCAGGGGCCCCAGATACGCAGTATTTT. This gives the protein CASSWAGAPDTQYF.

There are many counts of this clonotype. The chain is built from TRBV20-1 and TRBJ2-7; perhaps TRBD2 as D (6 bases). The germline V gene encodes CDR1 DFQATT and CDR2 SNEGSKA (reference sequence). The V and J ends lost 6 bases and 6 bases respectively, with 15 bases between them. The CDR3 spans 12 residues. The CDR3 nucleotides read TGCAGTGCCTTCGCGGGACGGGCCGAGCAGTACTTC. It yields the protein CSAFAGRAEQYF.

The V call is TRBV12-3 or TRBV12-4, the J call TRBJ1-5; 9 bases are shared with TRBD1. This CDR3 spans 14 amino acids. Losses at the gene ends were 5 bases for V and 9 bases for J; bases not matched to a gene: 8. The CDR3 DNA sequence: TGTGCCAGCAGTCCCGGGACAGGGTACCGGCCCCAGCATTTT. This encodes CASSPGTGYRPQHF.